This T cell receptor (beta chain) was recorded in a study of beta chain features in type 1 diabetes. The study, taken as a whole, reports: VDJ junctions from patients with type 1 diabetes contained fewer insertions and more deletions. Shortening of TCRB CDR3s, moderate but significant, appeared in all four CD4+ subsets of Type 1 diabetes patients.

Germline-derived CDR1 and CDR2 are SQVTM and ANQGSEA. V gave up 1 base and J gave up 2 bases, with 3 bases separating them. The CDR3 runs 11 residues. Expressed TCRB transcripts were sequenced because the isolated RNA had all been reverse transcribed beforehand. TCRdb keeps only in-frame clones here, not all; method: immunoSEQ multiplex PCR. The sample has hundreds of thousands of clones, about 17% seen once. Markers CD45RO/CCR7/CD25/CD127/CD95/CD27 served to sort CD4+ naive, central memory, regulatory and stem cell-like memory cells. Concerning this clone itself: Its antigen is currently unknown. Other DNA sequences in this sample translate to the same CDR3.

The sequenced material came from naive CD4+ T cells from blood. The rearrangement joins TRBV29-1 to TRBJ2-7; D is uncertain. The receptor was isolated from a woman aged 18 to 35 in good health. The CDR3 coding sequence is TGCAGCGTTGAAGTTACCTACGAGCAGTACTTC. This codes for CSVEVTYEQYF.